These T cell receptor beta chains were read from a single sample in a study of blood T cell repertoires in COVID-19. Profiling relied on immunoSEQ multiplex PCR, and the TCRdb table lists in-frame clones only, not all of them. The data contain approximately 170,000 clones, more than 70% of them singletons. Sequencing input: PBMCs or T cells enriched from blood (not recorded which). All receptors come from a man aged 35-49 years who had recovered from COVID-19. Each CDR3 is given with its conserved first and last residue. The order of the fields is V gene, clone size, J gene, D gene, CDR3 DNA, CDR3 protein. D genes are given only for firm matches. Rows give clone size only sometimes, using once, few, many, or a class for an expanded clone.

V: TRBV5-1
size: NA
J: TRBJ2-2
D: TRBD2
DNA: TGCGCCAGCAGCTTGCTAGCGGGGAACACCGGGGAGCTGTTTTTT
CDR3: CASSLLAGNTGELFF

V: TRBV7-9
size: NA
J: TRBJ1-2
D: NA
DNA: TGTGCCAGCAGCCCCCTCACCTTC
CDR3: CASSPLTF

V: TRBV3-1/TRBV3-2
size: NA
J: TRBJ1-6
D: NA
DNA: TGTGCCAGCAGCCAAGAGTTAGCTTCAAATTCACCCCTCCACTTT
CDR3: CASSQELASNSPLHF

V: TRBV30
size: few
J: TRBJ1-5
D: TRBD1
DNA: TGTGCCTGGAGCAGGGGGAATCAGCCCCAGCATTTT
CDR3: CAWSRGNQPQHF

V: TRBV3-1/TRBV3-2
size: NA
J: TRBJ2-5
D: NA
DNA: TGTGCCAGCACCAGGGGCGGGAGCCAAGAGACCCAGTACTTC
CDR3: CASTRGGSQETQYF

V: TRBV7-2
size: once
J: TRBJ2-1
D: TRBD2
DNA: TGTGCCAGCAGCTTAGGAGCACTAGCCGGGAGGGGTGAGCAGTTCTTC
CDR3: CASSLGALAGRGEQFF

V: TRBV27
size: NA
J: TRBJ2-2
D: NA
DNA: TGTGCCAGCATGAGGGACACCGGGGAGCTGTTTTTT
CDR3: CASMRDTGELFF

V: TRBV5-1
size: NA
J: TRBJ1-1
D: TRBD1
DNA: TGCGCCAGCAGTTCGACAGGGAACGTAATGAACACTGAAGCTTTCTTT
CDR3: CASSSTGNVMNTEAFF

V: TRBV7-3
size: once
J: TRBJ1-6
D: NA
DNA: TGTGCCAGCAGCTTATTAGGGAGGGATTCACCCCTCCACTTT
CDR3: CASSLLGRDSPLHF

V: TRBV5-1
size: NA
J: TRBJ1-4
D: NA
DNA: TGCGCCAGCGGGCCGGACAGCCTGAATGAAAAACTGTTTTTT
CDR3: CASGPDSLNEKLFF

V: TRBV30
size: NA
J: TRBJ1-2
D: NA
DNA: TGTGCCTGGAGGGCGGGGGCGTATGGCTACACCTTC
CDR3: CAWRAGAYGYTF

V: TRBV9
size: NA
J: TRBJ1-2
D: NA
DNA: TGTGCCAGCAGCCCAACGAGAGGGAACTATGGCTACACCTTC
CDR3: CASSPTRGNYGYTF

V: TRBV27
size: NA
J: TRBJ2-1
D: TRBD2
DNA: TGTGCCAGCATTCCCAATCCCGGACTAGCGGACTTCACAACGTCCTACAATGAGCAGTTCTTC
CDR3: CASIPNPGLADFTTSYNEQFF

V: TRBV5-1
size: NA
J: TRBJ2-3
D: TRBD2
DNA: TGCGCCAGCAGCTTGGCTAGCGGGGGGAACACAGATACGCAGTATTTT
CDR3: CASSLASGGNTDTQYF

V: TRBV6-5
size: NA
J: TRBJ2-3
D: NA
DNA: TGTGCCAGCCTCATAGGAGGCACAGATACGCAGTATTTT
CDR3: CASLIGGTDTQYF

V: TRBV7-3
size: NA
J: TRBJ2-5
D: TRBD2
DNA: TGTGCCAGCAGCTTAAGCGGGGGGGCGAGCGAGACCCAGTACTTC
CDR3: CASSLSGGASETQYF

V: TRBV30
size: NA
J: TRBJ1-1
D: TRBD1
DNA: TGTGCCTGTCGAGACCAACCGCTAAGAACAGGGGGTGAAGCTTTCTTT
CDR3: CACRDQPLRTGGEAFF

V: TRBV2
size: once
J: TRBJ2-7
D: NA
DNA: TGTGCCAGCAGTGAAGGGGGCCGATACGAGCAGTACTTC
CDR3: CASSEGGRYEQYF

V: TRBV14
size: NA
J: TRBJ1-4
D: NA
DNA: TGTGCCAGCAGCCCCCGAACTAATGAAAAACTGTTTTTT
CDR3: CASSPRTNEKLFF

V: TRBV30
size: NA
J: TRBJ2-3
D: NA
DNA: TGTGCCTGGAGTTTTGGCCCAGATACGCAGTATTTT
CDR3: CAWSFGPDTQYF

V: TRBV10-2
size: NA
J: TRBJ2-3
D: NA
DNA: TGCGCCAGAGCAGGGGATACGCAGTATTTT
CDR3: CARAGDTQYF

V: TRBV7-6
size: NA
J: TRBJ2-2
D: NA
DNA: TGTGCCAGCAGCGTGGGCAACGGGAACACCGGGGAGCTGTTTTTT
CDR3: CASSVGNGNTGELFF

V: TRBV30
size: NA
J: TRBJ1-6
D: TRBD1
DNA: TGTGCCTGGAGTCCCGGACAGGGGGGGTCCTATAATTCACCCCTCCACTTT
CDR3: CAWSPGQGGSYNSPLHF

V: TRBV24-1
size: NA
J: TRBJ1-2
D: TRBD1
DNA: TGTGCCACCAGTGATTGGGGGACAGGGACAAGGGGCTACACCTTC
CDR3: CATSDWGTGTRGYTF

V: TRBV4-1
size: few
J: TRBJ1-5
D: NA
DNA: TGCGCCAGCAGCCAAGAATACTTACCGCAGCCCCAGCATTTT
CDR3: CASSQEYLPQPQHF

V: TRBV5-4
size: NA
J: TRBJ2-5
D: NA
DNA: TGTGCCAGCAGCTTGAGGACACAATTTCAAGAGACCCAGTACTTC
CDR3: CASSLRTQFQETQYF

V: TRBV12-5
size: NA
J: TRBJ1-2
D: NA
DNA: TGTGCTAGTGGTTTGTGGACTTTCGGCTACACCTTC
CDR3: CASGLWTFGYTF

V: TRBV3-1/TRBV3-2
size: NA
J: TRBJ2-7
D: NA
DNA: TGTGCCAGCAGCCAATACGCAGGCAACTACGAGCAGTACTTC
CDR3: CASSQYAGNYEQYF

V: TRBV13
size: NA
J: TRBJ2-5
D: NA
DNA: TGTGCCAGCAGCTCGGAGGATAAAGAGACCCAGTACTTC
CDR3: CASSSEDKETQYF

V: TRBV3-1/TRBV3-2
size: NA
J: TRBJ1-1
D: NA
DNA: TGTGCCAGCAGCCAAGAGCGACAGGAAGCTTTCTTT
CDR3: CASSQERQEAFF

V: TRBV23-1
size: NA
J: TRBJ2-5
D: NA
DNA: TGCGCCAGCCACCACAAGGGGGGAGGGTTCCAAGAGACCCAGTACTTC
CDR3: CASHHKGGGFQETQYF

V: TRBV3-1/TRBV3-2
size: few
J: TRBJ2-5
D: TRBD2
DNA: TGTGCCAGCAGCCGGGGACTAGCCCGAGAGACCCAGTACTTC
CDR3: CASSRGLARETQYF

V: TRBV5-5
size: NA
J: TRBJ1-5
D: NA
DNA: TGTGCCAGCAGCCCAATTTTGGACAGATCCTTTAATCAGCCCCAGCATTTT
CDR3: CASSPILDRSFNQPQHF

V: TRBV5-1
size: many
J: TRBJ2-5
D: TRBD1
DNA: TGCGCCAGCAGCCAAACAGGGGTCGGTGAGACCCAGTACTTC
CDR3: CASSQTGVGETQYF

V: TRBV12-3/TRBV12-4
size: NA
J: TRBJ1-2
D: NA
DNA: TGTGCCAGCAGTTTAGTGGGGAGGTATGGCTACACCTTC
CDR3: CASSLVGRYGYTF

V: TRBV7-3
size: NA
J: TRBJ2-3
D: TRBD2
DNA: TGTGCCAGCAGCTCAAGCGGGGGAGGTACAGATACGCAGTATTTT
CDR3: CASSSSGGGTDTQYF

V: TRBV9
size: NA
J: TRBJ1-2
D: NA
DNA: TGTGCCAGCAACCCCGGTGGAGCAGATAACTATGGCTACACCTTC
CDR3: CASNPGGADNYGYTF

V: TRBV7-6
size: NA
J: TRBJ2-5
D: NA
DNA: TGTGCCAGCAGCAATGGACAGAAAGAGACCCAGTACTTC
CDR3: CASSNGQKETQYF

V: TRBV10-1
size: few
J: TRBJ1-3
D: NA
DNA: TGCGCCAGCAGTGAGTCCGGCTCTGGAAACACCATATATTTT
CDR3: CASSESGSGNTIYF

V: TRBV10-3
size: NA
J: TRBJ1-1
D: NA
DNA: TGTGCCATCAGTGACCCCTTGACAGACCACACTGAAGCTTTCTTT
CDR3: CAISDPLTDHTEAFF

V: TRBV4-1
size: NA
J: TRBJ1-4
D: TRBD1
DNA: TGCGCCAGCAGCCAAGGGCAAGGAGGGACAGCAACTAATGAAAAACTGTTTTTT
CDR3: CASSQGQGGTATNEKLFF

V: TRBV11-2
size: NA
J: TRBJ2-4
D: TRBD1
DNA: TGTGCCAGCAGCATACAGGGGGCTGGGAACATTCAGTACTTC
CDR3: CASSIQGAGNIQYF

V: TRBV14
size: NA
J: TRBJ1-1
D: TRBD1
DNA: TGTGCCAGCAGCCATTTGGACAGGACGAACACTGAAGCTTTCTTT
CDR3: CASSHLDRTNTEAFF

V: TRBV2
size: NA
J: TRBJ1-1
D: NA
DNA: TGTGCCAGCAGTGTTCTCGCGAGGAACACTGAAGCTTTCTTT
CDR3: CASSVLARNTEAFF

V: TRBV2
size: NA
J: TRBJ2-1
D: NA
DNA: TGTGCCAGCAGTGCGCGACCCTCGGGGGTCCCCTACAATGAGCAGTTCTTC
CDR3: CASSARPSGVPYNEQFF

V: TRBV4-1
size: NA
J: TRBJ1-3
D: TRBD1
DNA: TGCGCCAGCAGCCTCACGTTGACAGGGCAGGCTGGAAACACCATATATTTT
CDR3: CASSLTLTGQAGNTIYF

V: TRBV7-2
size: NA
J: TRBJ2-1
D: TRBD2
DNA: TGTGCCAGCAGCCCCCGCCCGATATCCAGCGGGGGATACAATGAGCAGTTCTTC
CDR3: CASSPRPISSGGYNEQFF

V: TRBV30
size: NA
J: TRBJ1-2
D: TRBD1
DNA: TGTGCCTGGAACCTCTCCCCGGACAGGGGCTCCTATGGCTACACCTTC
CDR3: CAWNLSPDRGSYGYTF

V: TRBV15
size: NA
J: TRBJ2-5
D: NA
DNA: TGTGCCACCAGCAGAGATATTCAGGGTCAAGAGACCCAGTACTTC
CDR3: CATSRDIQGQETQYF

V: TRBV11-2
size: NA
J: TRBJ2-3
D: NA
DNA: TGTGCCAGCAGCTTCTCTGGACAGTTCACAGATACGCAGTATTTT
CDR3: CASSFSGQFTDTQYF

V: TRBV7-3
size: NA
J: TRBJ2-1
D: TRBD1
DNA: TGTGCCAGCAGCTTAGGGACAGGGATCTACAATGAGCAGTTCTTC
CDR3: CASSLGTGIYNEQFF

V: TRBV2
size: NA
J: TRBJ2-2
D: TRBD2
DNA: TGTGCCAGCAGCGGCCAAGGCGGGGGGGCGACCGGGGAGCTGTTTTTT
CDR3: CASSGQGGGATGELFF

V: TRBV2
size: few
J: TRBJ1-6
D: TRBD1
DNA: TGTGCCAGCAGGGGACAGGGCAATTCACCCCTCCACTTT
CDR3: CASRGQGNSPLHF

V: TRBV18
size: NA
J: TRBJ1-5
D: NA
DNA: TGTGCCAGCTCACAGGACAGAGATCAGCCCCAGCATTTT
CDR3: CASSQDRDQPQHF

V: TRBV30
size: NA
J: TRBJ1-2
D: NA
DNA: TGTGCCTGGAGGTATGGGGGCATGAGCTACACCTTC
CDR3: CAWRYGGMSYTF